The rows below give T cell receptor beta chains drawn from one sample of a study of T cell responses to AZD1222 COVID-19 vaccine. TCRdb's table, derived via immunoSEQ multiplex PCR, lists solely in-frame clones and lacks some. The sample gives more than 70,000 clones, approximately 88% of which show up once; 16% is in the top ten. Here the sequenced sample was peripheral blood, taken on day 0 of AZD1222 vaccination. The receptors come from an adult in good health. CDR3s leave out the opening cysteine and the closing phenylalanine or tryptophan. Part of the rows lack a size; the others show once, few, many or a class for expanded clones.

clone_size j_call v_call cdr3_aa
NA TRBJ2-1 TRBV5-1 ASSLGNSGLIYNEQF
NA TRBJ1-2 TRBV29-1 SHGQAGAYGYT
few TRBJ1-1 TRBV29-1 SVIGQGGTEAF
NA TRBJ2-7 TRBV5-1 ASSLGEGIYEQY
NA TRBJ2-3 TRBV3-1/TRBV3-2 ASSQGWEDTQY
NA TRBJ2-7 TRBV6-5 ASSYSPAFSYEQY
NA TRBJ2-7 TRBV11-2 ASSKGGYEQY
NA TRBJ1-2 TRBV5-1 ASSPSRNYGYT
NA TRBJ2-2 TRBV5-1 ASSLVGTGQNTGELF
NA TRBJ2-2 TRBV25-1 ASTGTGVTGELF
NA TRBJ2-5 TRBV12-3/TRBV12-4 ASSLWGETQY
NA TRBJ1-4 TRBV12-3/TRBV12-4 ASRGFTNEKLF
NA TRBJ1-6 TRBV3-1/TRBV3-2 ASSQGTGVNSPLH
NA TRBJ2-2 TRBV16 ASGRGTNTGELF
NA TRBJ1-2 TRBV10-3 AIGPGTPGYT
once TRBJ2-1 TRBV25-1 ASSALNRDPSLF
NA TRBJ1-6 TRBV3-1/TRBV3-2 ASSLGQDYNSPLH
NA TRBJ2-7 TRBV7-2 ASSSTGGPYEQY
NA TRBJ2-7 TRBV15 ATSSRKSYEQY
NA TRBJ1-5 TRBV18 ASSSQPDQPQH
few TRBJ2-1 TRBV7-9 ASSLLGPVEQF
NA TRBJ2-3 TRBV28 ASSLLTSGRHLGDTQY
NA TRBJ2-7 TRBV15 ATSRGGQGRHEQY
NA TRBJ1-6 TRBV4-2 ASSQDQGIVNSPLH
NA TRBJ2-7 TRBV27 ASSLRTGYSEQY
NA TRBJ2-3 TRBV10-3 AIKGGSTDTQY
NA TRBJ2-7 TRBV5-6 ASSAGPIYEQY
NA TRBJ2-2 TRBV2 ASSPSGRGTGELF
once TRBJ2-1 TRBV3-1/TRBV3-2 ASSQVGLAGRGNEQF
NA TRBJ1-2 TRBV29-1 SVGMTGTNYGYT
once TRBJ2-7 TRBV14 ASSPTGQVNEQY
few TRBJ2-2 TRBV18 ASSRGLAGNTGELF
NA TRBJ1-5 TRBV19 ASKDSVGNQPQH
NA TRBJ2-1 TRBV7-9 ASSLGLPYNEQF
few TRBJ1-3 TRBV28 ASSLPLQGAAGNTIY
NA TRBJ1-2 TRBV25-1 ASSDVMQYGYT
NA TRBJ1-2 TRBV6-1 ASSTRQGAYGYT
NA TRBJ1-2 TRBV3-1/TRBV3-2 ASSQGGNGYT
NA TRBJ1-6 TRBV6-1 ASSEHRVESPLH